Listed below are T cell receptor beta chains from one sample, sequenced in a study of somatic mutations in cytotoxic T cells in rheumatoid arthritis. TCRdb's table, derived via immunoSEQ multiplex PCR, lists solely in-frame clones and lacks some. Among under 5,000 clones listed, about 87% were seen once. The specimen sequenced was CD8+ T cells sorted from blood. These receptors were collected from a woman aged 45 to 65 with rheumatoid arthritis. Both conserved end residues are part of each CDR3. D genes are given only for firm matches. Size tells how often a clone was seen (once, few, many) or the class of an expanded clone, and some rows leave it out.

J	size	V	D	CDR3
TRBJ1-2	once	TRBV5-4	-	CASSLGRGGGNGYTF
TRBJ1-4	-	TRBV7-9	-	CASSSTDSALSRKLFF
TRBJ1-3	-	TRBV5-1	TRBD1	CASSSTGSGPSGNTIYF
TRBJ2-7	-	TRBV6-5	TRBD2	CASSIGEGLGYEQYF
TRBJ1-6	-	TRBV4-1	-	CASSQESGQNSPLHF
TRBJ1-6	-	TRBV9	-	CASSVDPTGSSPLHF
TRBJ2-2	-	TRBV7-6	TRBD1	CASRLGQGRTGELFF
TRBJ2-1	-	TRBV19	TRBD2	CASSIQRGGLNEQFF
TRBJ1-2	-	TRBV7-9	-	CASSLGGAGRNLYGYTF
TRBJ2-1	-	TRBV9	TRBD2	CASSGRSGVVGNEQFF
TRBJ2-1	-	TRBV10-1	TRBD2	CASSDGTTDYNEQFF
TRBJ2-3	few	TRBV6-5	-	CASSPLGASTDTQYF
TRBJ1-2	-	TRBV4-1	-	CASSHRVTVEAYGYTF
TRBJ2-2	few	TRBV5-6	-	CASSLRGNTGELFF
TRBJ2-1	few	TRBV2	TRBD2	CARTDLSILGGIYNEQFF
TRBJ1-1	-	TRBV29-1	-	CSVERGNTEAFF
TRBJ1-1	-	TRBV7-6	-	CASSAGANTEAFF
TRBJ1-2	once	TRBV6-5	-	CASSLGGGYGYTF
TRBJ2-3	once	TRBV9	-	CASSPFREEDTQYF
TRBJ2-4	-	TRBV5-6	-	CASRDSRNKNIQYF
TRBJ1-6	-	TRBV4-2	TRBD1	CASSQDGDRNSPLHF
TRBJ2-1	-	TRBV6-5	TRBD2	CASSLAGGPGAQFF
TRBJ1-1	-	TRBV5-6	-	CASSVIGAEAFF
TRBJ2-7	-	TRBV19	-	CASSMPGVYDEQYF
TRBJ2-7	-	TRBV7-6	TRBD1	CASSLGTGTYEQYF
TRBJ1-2	-	TRBV4-2	TRBD1	CASSQENPGQAIYGYTF
TRBJ1-2	-	TRBV27	-	CASTLDATGDYGYTF
TRBJ1-6	once	TRBV5-1	-	CASRKLNSPLHF
TRBJ1-6	once	TRBV18	-	CASSPSGPGVNSPLHF
TRBJ1-2	-	TRBV5-4	TRBD1	CASSLGDSGGYGYTF
TRBJ2-5	-	TRBV13	TRBD2	CASSTSPVGGLGAETQYF
TRBJ2-3	-	TRBV5-1	-	CASSLVGPTDTQYF
TRBJ1-5	-	TRBV9	-	CASSVGWERGGKANQPQHF
TRBJ1-6	-	TRBV6-1	TRBD1	CASSATGPSSPLHF
TRBJ2-7	-	TRBV11-2	TRBD1	CASSLRTGDEQYF
TRBJ2-3	-	TRBV9	TRBD1	CASSVRDSYTDTQYF
TRBJ2-3	-	TRBV7-2	-	CASSLLGPSTDTQYF
TRBJ2-7	once	TRBV10-2	TRBD1	CASSVTGAYEQYF
-	-	TRBV11-3	-	CASSLNPGPTYEQYF
TRBJ1-1	-	TRBV14	TRBD1	CASSRDRIMNTEAFF
TRBJ2-1	-	TRBV19	-	CASTTGYNEQFF
TRBJ1-4	large	TRBV6-5	-	CASSRVSNEKLFF
TRBJ2-7	-	TRBV5-1	-	CASSKAGSTYEQYF
TRBJ2-7	-	TRBV7-9	TRBD1	CASSHNLRGRNEQYF
TRBJ1-6	-	TRBV7-9	-	CASSAVGGGAQGSPLHF
TRBJ1-1	-	TRBV5-4	-	CASSEQTNTEAFF
TRBJ1-1	-	TRBV30	-	CAWSVGYTEAFF
TRBJ2-1	-	TRBV9	TRBD1	CASGTGGQGSDEQFF
TRBJ2-3	-	TRBV5-1	-	CASSSGLSYTEWADTQYF
TRBJ1-1	few	TRBV18	-	CASSPGPGGTDTEAFF
TRBJ2-1	-	TRBV2	-	CASSEGGGDEQFF
TRBJ1-2	-	TRBV15	TRBD1	CATSRGGTENYGYTF
TRBJ1-1	-	TRBV25-1	-	CASGLGQISVF
TRBJ1-2	-	TRBV28	-	CASSTPGSGSFTF
TRBJ2-7	-	TRBV27	-	CASSPLGPSYEQYF
TRBJ2-3	once	TRBV18	-	CASSPIPGGFTDTQYF
TRBJ1-2	-	TRBV7-9	-	CASSPSVEHGYTF
TRBJ1-2	-	TRBV19	TRBD1	CASSIVLRQGSYGYTF
TRBJ2-2	-	TRBV9	-	CASSVGDNAGELFF
TRBJ1-1	-	TRBV6-1	-	CATSEGSGNTEAFF